This T cell receptor beta chain was recorded in a study of radiotherapy plus CTLA-4 blockade in lung cancer. Whole-study results and caveats: Radiotherapy plus ipilimumab was followed by expansion in blood of tumor-derived TCR clones.

CDR3 length: 15 amino acids. V gave up 2 bases and J gave up 0 bases, with 8 bases separating them. The germline V gene has CDR1 WSHSY and CDR2 SAAADI. Clones were sequenced by immunoSEQ multiplex PCR, and TCRdb holds only the in-frame ones, with some missing. The sample consists of approximately 77,000 clones, under 85% of them appearing once. This clone was seen only a few times. Its antigen is still unknown. The origin of this receptor is a human donor with non-small cell lung cancer who had stable disease on radiotherapy plus ipilimumab. V is TRBV10-2 and J is TRBJ2-1; D gene ambiguous. This specimen consisted of peripheral blood, obtained from a patient treated with radiotherapy plus ipilimumab. The DNA of the CDR3 is TGCGCCAGCAGTGAGGGTCGGAGCTCCTACAATGAGCAGTTCTTC. Its translation: CASSEGRSSYNEQFF.